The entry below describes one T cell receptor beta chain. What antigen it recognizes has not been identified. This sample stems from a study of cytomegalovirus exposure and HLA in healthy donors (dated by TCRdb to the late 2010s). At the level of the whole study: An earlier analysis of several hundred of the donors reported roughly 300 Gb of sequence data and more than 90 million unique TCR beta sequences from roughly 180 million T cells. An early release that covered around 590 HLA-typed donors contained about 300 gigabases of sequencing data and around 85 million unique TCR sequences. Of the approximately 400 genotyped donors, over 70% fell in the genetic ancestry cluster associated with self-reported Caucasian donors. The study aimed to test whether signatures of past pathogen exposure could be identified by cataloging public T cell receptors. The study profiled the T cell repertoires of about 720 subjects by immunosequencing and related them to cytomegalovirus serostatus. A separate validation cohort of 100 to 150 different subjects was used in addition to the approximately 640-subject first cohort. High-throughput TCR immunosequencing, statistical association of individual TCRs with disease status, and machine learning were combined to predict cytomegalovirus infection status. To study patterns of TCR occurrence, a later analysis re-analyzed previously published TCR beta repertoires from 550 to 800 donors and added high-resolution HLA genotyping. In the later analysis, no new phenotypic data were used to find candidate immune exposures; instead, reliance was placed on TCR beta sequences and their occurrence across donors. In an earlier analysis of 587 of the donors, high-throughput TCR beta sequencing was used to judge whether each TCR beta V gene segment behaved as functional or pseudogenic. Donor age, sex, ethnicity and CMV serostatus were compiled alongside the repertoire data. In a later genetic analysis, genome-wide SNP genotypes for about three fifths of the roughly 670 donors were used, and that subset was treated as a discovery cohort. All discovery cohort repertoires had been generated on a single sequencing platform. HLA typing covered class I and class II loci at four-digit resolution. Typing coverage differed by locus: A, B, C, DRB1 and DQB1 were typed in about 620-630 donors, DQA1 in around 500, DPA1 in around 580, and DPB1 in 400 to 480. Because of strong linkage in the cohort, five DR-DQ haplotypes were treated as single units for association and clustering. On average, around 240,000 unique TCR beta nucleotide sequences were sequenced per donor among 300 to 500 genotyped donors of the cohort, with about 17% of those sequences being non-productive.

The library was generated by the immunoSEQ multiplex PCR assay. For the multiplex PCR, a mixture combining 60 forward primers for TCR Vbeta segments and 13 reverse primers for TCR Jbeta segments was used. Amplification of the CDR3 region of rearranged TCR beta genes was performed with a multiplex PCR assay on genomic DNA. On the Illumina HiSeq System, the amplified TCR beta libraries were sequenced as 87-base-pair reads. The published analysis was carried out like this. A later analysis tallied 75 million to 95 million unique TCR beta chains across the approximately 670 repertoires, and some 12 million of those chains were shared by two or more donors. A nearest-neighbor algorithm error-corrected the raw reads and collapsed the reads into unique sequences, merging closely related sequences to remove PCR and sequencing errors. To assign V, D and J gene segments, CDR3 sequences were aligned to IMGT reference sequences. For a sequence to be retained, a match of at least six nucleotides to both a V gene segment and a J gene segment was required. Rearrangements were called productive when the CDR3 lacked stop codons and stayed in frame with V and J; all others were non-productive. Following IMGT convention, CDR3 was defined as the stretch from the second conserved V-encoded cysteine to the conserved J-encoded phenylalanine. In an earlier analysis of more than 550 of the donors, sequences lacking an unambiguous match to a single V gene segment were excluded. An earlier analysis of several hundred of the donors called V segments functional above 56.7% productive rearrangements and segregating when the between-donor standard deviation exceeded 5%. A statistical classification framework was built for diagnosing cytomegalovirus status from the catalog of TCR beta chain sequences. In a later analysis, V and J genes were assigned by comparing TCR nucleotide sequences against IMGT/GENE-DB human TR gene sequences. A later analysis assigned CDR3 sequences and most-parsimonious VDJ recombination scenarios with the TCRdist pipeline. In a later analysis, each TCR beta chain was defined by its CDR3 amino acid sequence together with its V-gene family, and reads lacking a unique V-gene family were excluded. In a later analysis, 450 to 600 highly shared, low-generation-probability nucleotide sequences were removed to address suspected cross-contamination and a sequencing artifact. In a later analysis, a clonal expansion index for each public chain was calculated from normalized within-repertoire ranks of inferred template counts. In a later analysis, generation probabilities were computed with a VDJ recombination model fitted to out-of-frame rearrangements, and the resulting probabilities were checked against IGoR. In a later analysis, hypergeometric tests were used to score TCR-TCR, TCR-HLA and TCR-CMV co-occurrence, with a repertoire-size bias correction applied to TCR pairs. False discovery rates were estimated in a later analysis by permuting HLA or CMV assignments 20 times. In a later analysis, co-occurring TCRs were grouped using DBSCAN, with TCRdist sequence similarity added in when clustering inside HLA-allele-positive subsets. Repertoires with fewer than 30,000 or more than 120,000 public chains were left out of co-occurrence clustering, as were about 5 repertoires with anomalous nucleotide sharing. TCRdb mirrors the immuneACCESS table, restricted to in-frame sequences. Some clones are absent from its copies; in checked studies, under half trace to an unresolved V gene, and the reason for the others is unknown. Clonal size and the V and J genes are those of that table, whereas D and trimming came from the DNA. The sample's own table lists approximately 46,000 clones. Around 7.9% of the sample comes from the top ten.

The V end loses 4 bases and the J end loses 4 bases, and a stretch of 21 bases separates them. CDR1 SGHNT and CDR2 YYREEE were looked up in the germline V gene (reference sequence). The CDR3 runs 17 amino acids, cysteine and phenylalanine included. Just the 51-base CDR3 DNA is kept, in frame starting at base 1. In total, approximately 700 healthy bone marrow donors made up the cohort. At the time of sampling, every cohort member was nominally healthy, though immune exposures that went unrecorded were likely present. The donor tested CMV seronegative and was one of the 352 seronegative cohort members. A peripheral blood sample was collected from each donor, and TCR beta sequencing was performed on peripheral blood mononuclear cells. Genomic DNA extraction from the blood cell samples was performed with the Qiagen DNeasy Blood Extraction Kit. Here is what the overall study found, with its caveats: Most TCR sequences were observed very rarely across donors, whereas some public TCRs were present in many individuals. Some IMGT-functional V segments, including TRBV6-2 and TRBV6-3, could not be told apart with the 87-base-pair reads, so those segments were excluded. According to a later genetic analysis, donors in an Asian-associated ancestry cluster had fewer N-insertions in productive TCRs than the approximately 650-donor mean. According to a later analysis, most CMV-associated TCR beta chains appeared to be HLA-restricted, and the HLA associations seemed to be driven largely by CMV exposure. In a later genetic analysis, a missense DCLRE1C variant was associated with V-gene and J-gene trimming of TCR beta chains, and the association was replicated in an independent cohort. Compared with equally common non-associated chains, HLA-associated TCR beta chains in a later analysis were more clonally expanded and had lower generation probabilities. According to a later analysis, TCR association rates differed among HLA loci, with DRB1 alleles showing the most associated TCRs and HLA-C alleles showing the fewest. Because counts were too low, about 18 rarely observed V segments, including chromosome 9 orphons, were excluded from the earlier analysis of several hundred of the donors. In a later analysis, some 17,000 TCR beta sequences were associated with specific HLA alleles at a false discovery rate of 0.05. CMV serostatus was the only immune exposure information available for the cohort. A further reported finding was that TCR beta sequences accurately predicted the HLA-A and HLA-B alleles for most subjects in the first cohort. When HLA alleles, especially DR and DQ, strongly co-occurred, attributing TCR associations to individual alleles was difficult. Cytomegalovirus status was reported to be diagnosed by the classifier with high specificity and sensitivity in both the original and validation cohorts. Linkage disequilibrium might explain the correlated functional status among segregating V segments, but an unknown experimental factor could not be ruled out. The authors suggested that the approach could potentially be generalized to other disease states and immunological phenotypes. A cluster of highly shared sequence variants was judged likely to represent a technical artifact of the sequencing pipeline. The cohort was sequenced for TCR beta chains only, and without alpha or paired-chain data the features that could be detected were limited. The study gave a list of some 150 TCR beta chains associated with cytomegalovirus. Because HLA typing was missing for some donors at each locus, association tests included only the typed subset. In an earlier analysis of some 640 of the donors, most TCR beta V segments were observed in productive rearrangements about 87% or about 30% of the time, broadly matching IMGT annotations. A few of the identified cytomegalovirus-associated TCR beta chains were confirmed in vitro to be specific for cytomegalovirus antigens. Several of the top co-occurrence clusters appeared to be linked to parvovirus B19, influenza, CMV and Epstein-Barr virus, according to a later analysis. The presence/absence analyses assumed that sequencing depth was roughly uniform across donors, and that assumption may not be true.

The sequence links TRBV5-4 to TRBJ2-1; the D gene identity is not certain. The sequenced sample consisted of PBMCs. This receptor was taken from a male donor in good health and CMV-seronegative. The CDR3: CASSPRDGQRKYNEQFF. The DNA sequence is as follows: TGTGCCAGCAGCCCCCGTGATGGCCAGCGAAAGTACAATGAGCAGTTCTTC.